This TCR beta chain was found in a study of blood T cell repertoires in COVID-19. The repertoire was sequenced with immunoSEQ multiplex PCR; TCRdb's copy has only in-frame clones and lacks some. The profile covers about 140,000 clones, with approximately 91% appearing a single time and about 10% taken by the ten largest. CDR3 size: 14 residues. Germline loops: CDR1 MNHEY, CDR2 SVGEGT. With V trimmed by 5 bases and J by 4 bases, 5 bases remained unmatched. Sequencing was done on a sample of peripheral blood. This receptor was obtained from a man aged 50 to 59 with active or convalescent COVID-19. The gene calls are TRBV6-2 or TRBV6-3 and TRBJ1-5; TRBD1 aligns across 7 bases. Here the CDR3 reads CASSLGDRNQPQHF. CDR3 DNA: TGTGCCAGCAGTCTGGGGGACAGAAATCAGCCCCAGCATTTT.